One and the same sample provided the 26 T cell receptor beta chains below, sequenced in a study of T cells of healthy individuals. TCRdb reprocessed the 5' RACE reads via MiXCR and lists one record per CDR3 protein. This table has about 96,000 distinct CDR3 sequences, roughly 18% appearing once. These receptors originate from a human donor in good health.

This clonotype has just a few counts. The chain joins TRBV15 to TRBJ2-1; TRBD2 agrees at 7 bases. The junction had 8 bases not matched to a gene; V was cut back by 1 base and J by 5 bases. Germline loops: CDR1 LNHNV, CDR2 YYDKDF (reference sequence). The CDR3 loop spans 16 amino acids. In nucleotides, the CDR3 is TGTGCCACCAGCAGAGTAAGCGGGGAAATCAACAATGAGCAGTTCTTC. Its translation: CATSRVSGEINNEQFF.

The rearrangement links TRBV28 to TRBJ1-3; TRBD1 is a possible D gene (5 bases). This CDR3 region has 16 residues. Per germline, CDR1 MDHEN and CDR2 SYDVKM. Trimming left V 2 bases short and J 0 bases short, with 11 bases between. The CDR3 here is CASSLEGPSSGNTIYF. CDR3 nucleotide sequence: TGTGCCAGCAGTTTAGAGGGGCCAAGCTCTGGAAACACCATATATTTT. The complete variable domain, with remaining parts taken from reference TRBV28 and TRBJ1-3, reads DVKVTQSSRYLVKRTGEKVFLECVQDMDHENMFWYRQDPGLGLRLIYFSYDVKMKEKGDIPEGYSVSREKKERFSLILESASTNQTSMYLCASSLEGPSSGNTIYFGEGSWLTVV.

J is TRBJ1-1 and V is TRBV18; 7 bases align to TRBD1. This CDR3 is built from 13 residues. In germline, CDR1 is KGHSH, CDR2 LQKENI. V gave up 4 bases and J gave up 3 bases; unmatched junction bases: 2. CDR3 amino acids: CASSLGQDTEAFF. The CDR3 nucleotides read TGTGCCAGCTCACTCGGACAGGACACTGAAGCTTTCTTT.

This clonotype was counted only a few times. The chain couples TRBV4-1 to TRBJ2-7, with 8 bases that match TRBD1. In germline, CDR1 is MGHRA, CDR2 YSYEKL. Trimming at V came to 0 bases and at J to 5 bases, leaving 9 bases not matched to a gene. The CDR3 extends over 16 amino acids. As DNA, the CDR3 is TGCGCCAGCAGCCAAGAGGGACAGGCCTTGGGGGACGAGCAGTACTTC. Translated: CASSQEGQALGDEQYF.

This clonotype was observed a few times. The rearrangement joins TRBV6-2 or TRBV6-3 to TRBJ2-6; perhaps TRBD1 as D (5 bases). V was trimmed by 5 bases and J by 3 bases, leaving 11 bases between them. The germline V gene has CDR1 MNHEY and CDR2 SVGEGT. This CDR3 contains 15 residues. CDR3 DNA: TGTGCCAGCAGTCCCAAGACAGTTGGGGCCAACGTCCTGACTTTC. This encodes CASSPKTVGANVLTF.

This clonotype was found a few times. The rearrangement links TRBV27 to TRBJ2-2; no clear D gene. Germline loops: CDR1 MNHEY, CDR2 SMNVEV (reference sequence). The CDR3 loop spans 9 amino acids. V was cut by 9 bases and J by 6 bases, with 2 bases left in between. The CDR3 DNA is TGTGCCAGAGCCGGGGAGCTGTTTTTT. Translating gives CARAGELFF.

This clonotype appeared a few times. The rearrangement links TRBV20-1 to TRBJ1-2, with 7 nucleotides matching TRBD1. The V gene end was trimmed by 3 bases and the J gene end by 7 bases; junction bases not matched to a gene: 8. The CDR3 covers 13 residues. Germline values: CDR1 DFQATT, CDR2 SNEGSKA (reference sequence). In DNA form, the CDR3 reads TGCAGTGCTAGTAGGGGCAGGGGGTTTGGCTACACCTTC. Amino acids: CSASRGRGFGYTF.

This clonotype has a count of ten or more. This chain connects TRBV2 to TRBJ2-3; tentatively, D is TRBD1 or TRBD2 (5 bases each). Trimming took off 8 bases at V and 3 bases at J, with 12 bases between the two ends. CDR1 and CDR2 (germline): SNHLY, FYNNEI. This CDR3 is built from 13 residues. CDR3 in DNA: TGTGCCAGCGGGGACGTGGGGACAGATACGCAGTATTTT. This translates into CASGDVGTDTQYF.

This clonotype has just a few counts. Written as DNA, the CDR3 is TGCGCCAGCAGCTTGGCCCTGGGGAGCTCCTACAATGAGCAGTTCTTC. Translating it yields CASSLALGSSYNEQFF. This chain connects TRBV5-1 to TRBJ2-1, with a tentative D call TRBD2 (5 bases). The CDR3 loop spans 16 amino acids. Germline CDR1 SGHRS, CDR2 YFSETQ. V was trimmed by 0 bases and J by 0 bases, leaving 10 bases between them.

This clonotype was counted at least ten times. The chain links TRBV29-1 to TRBJ2-3; D is ambiguous. V was cut by 2 bases and J by 3 bases, with 3 bases left in between. This CDR3 contains 11 residues. In germline, CDR1 is SQVTM, CDR2 ANQGSEA. CDR3 DNA sequence: TGCAGCGTTGAACATACAGATACGCAGTATTTT. Its protein is CSVEHTDTQYF.

The chain has TRBV7-9 and TRBJ2-7, with TRBD2 matching over 7 bases. The trim removed 1 base at V and 0 bases at J, leaving 12 bases unmatched. The CDR3 spans 18 residues. Germline CDR1 SEHNR, CDR2 FQNEAQ (reference sequence). The CDR3 sequence: CASSLGLGGSASSYEQYF. CDR3 DNA: TGTGCCAGCAGCTTAGGGTTGGGAGGGTCTGCAAGCTCCTACGAGCAGTACTTC.

The chain joins TRBV7-9 to TRBJ2-3, with a weak D call TRBD2 (6 bases). The CDR3 runs 13 residues. The V end was cut by 8 bases, the J end by 3 bases, with 12 bases between. CDR1 SEHNR and CDR2 FQNEAQ come from the germline V gene (reference sequence). CDR3 nucleotides: TGTGCCAGCGGGAAGGAGGGAACAGATACGCAGTATTTT. Translated, it gives CASGKEGTDTQYF.

This clonotype has more than one count but fewer than ten. This sequence joins TRBV7-9 and TRBJ1-2; maybe TRBD1 (6 bases). The V end was cut by 6 bases, the J end by 8 bases, with 16 bases between. This CDR3 is 13 amino acids long. The germline V gene has CDR1 SEHNR and CDR2 FQNEAQ (reference sequence). The CDR3 spells CASRPEGGSGYTF. CDR3 nucleotides: TGTGCCAGCAGACCAGAGGGGGGCAGCGGCTACACCTTC.

This clonotype was seen many times. The chain employs TRBV28 and TRBJ1-1; possible D gene TRBD1, 5 bases. V was cut by 1 base and J by 1 base, with 7 bases left in between. CDR3 length: 14 residues. The germline gives CDR1 MDHEN, CDR2 SYDVKM. As DNA, the CDR3 is TGTGCCAGCAGTTTATTGGGGGAGAACACTGAAGCTTTCTTT. It specifies CASSLLGENTEAFF.

The J gene is TRBJ1-3, the V gene TRBV4-1; no clear D gene. CDR1 MGHRA and CDR2 YSYEKL come from the germline V gene. V lost 7 bases to trimming and J lost 1 base, with 17 bases between them. This CDR3 region has 16 residues. CDR3 amino acids: CASTPQSGKSGNTIYF. CDR3 DNA sequence: TGCGCCAGCACCCCCCAGTCGGGGAAATCTGGAAACACCATATATTTT.

V and J are TRBV20-1 and TRBJ2-5; tentative D call: TRBD1 (6 bases). Trimming pared 2 bases from V and 7 bases from J, leaving 26 bases between. Germline CDR1 is DFQATT and CDR2 is SNEGSKA (reference sequence). CDR3 length: 17 residues. The CDR3 spells CSARSSTQGRQGGTQYF. In DNA, the CDR3 is TGCAGTGCTAGATCCTCGACGCAGGGACGGCAAGGGGGGACCCAGTACTTC.

For this clonotype: A much larger clone lies a single base off, so this may be a read error. This sequence joins TRBV20-1 and TRBJ2-3, with 8 bases matching TRBD2. Germline lookup yields CDR1 DFQATT and CDR2 SNEGSKA (reference sequence). The CDR3 sequence is 17 residues long. The CDR3 DNA follows: TGCAGAGCAACCGGGAGGGTTTCTTGGGGGCGGTCGGATACGCAGTATTTT. It specifies CRATGRVSWGRSDTQYF.

The chain recombines TRBV9 with TRBJ2-1; D is unresolved. Per the germline V gene, CDR1 is SGDLS and CDR2 is YYNGEE. The CDR3 is 12 residues long. Trimming cost V 4 bases and J 7 bases, with 9 bases left between them. The CDR3: CASSYSGNEQFF. In DNA, the CDR3 is TGTGCCAGCAGCTACAGTGGGAATGAGCAGTTCTTC.

This clonotype has a count of ten or more. V and J are TRBV7-2 and TRBJ2-2; TRBD2 matches 7 bases. The CDR3 loop spans 16 amino acids. V lost 1 base, J lost 5 bases, and 7 bases stayed unmatched. Germline CDR1 SGHTA, CDR2 FQGNSA. The CDR3 here is CASSLVGTTPTGELFF. DNA for the CDR3: TGTGCCAGCAGCTTAGTCGGGACTACTCCGACCGGGGAGCTGTTTTTT.

The chain recombines TRBV27 with TRBJ2-3; 10 bases match TRBD1. The CDR3 totals 12 residues. CDR1 and CDR2 (germline): MNHEY, SMNVEV (reference sequence). V shed 5 bases, J shed 15 bases, and the junction held 8 bases outside the gene matches. The CDR3: CASSVPGQGPYF. CDR3 sequence (DNA): TGTGCCAGCAGTGTCCCGGGACAGGGGCCTTATTTT.

As for this clonotype: Sequence at one end of the junction differs from germline and may be a read error. V is TRBV5-1 and J is TRBJ1-5; D ambiguous. Germline V gene data show CDR1 as SGHRS and CDR2 as YFSETQ. CDR3 size: 15 residues. CDR3 amino acids: CASARSAGSDQPQHF. The CDR3, as DNA: TGCGCCAGCGCACGGAGTGCGGGTAGCGATCAGCCCCAGCATTTT.

This chain links TRBV7-2 with TRBJ2-2; weak D call: TRBD1 (5 bases). This CDR3 is built from 15 residues. In germline, CDR1 is SGHTA, CDR2 FQGNSA. Deletions cut 5 bases from V and 4 bases from J, with 14 bases between. The CDR3 spells CASSTQGWSTGELFF. CDR3 DNA: TGTGCCAGCAGCACTCAGGGTTGGTCCACCGGGGAGCTGTTTTTT.

There are many counts of this clonotype. The genes are TRBV20-1 and TRBJ2-7; no firm D call. This CDR3 is 14 amino acids long. Germline CDR1 is DFQATT and CDR2 is SNEGSKA (reference sequence). Trimming took off 3 bases at V and 0 bases at J, with 12 bases between the two ends. This CDR3 reads CSASDVRTSYEQYF. The CDR3 coding sequence is TGCAGTGCTAGCGATGTTAGGACCTCCTACGAGCAGTACTTC.

This clonotype appeared a few times. The V call is TRBV2, the J call TRBJ2-7; TRBD2 agrees at 11 bases. The CDR3 extends over 13 amino acids. Germline CDR1 is SNHLY and CDR2 is FYNNEI. With 6 bases clipped from V and 7 bases from J, the junction kept 5 bases outside the gene matches. CDR3 nucleotides: TGTGCCAGCAGCTTAGCGGGGGGGCGTGAGCAGTACTTC. Encoded protein: CASSLAGGREQYF.

In this sample, this clonotype turned up many times. The chain employs TRBV6-1 and TRBJ2-2; D may correspond to TRBD1 or TRBD2 (5 bases each). CDR1 is MNHNS and CDR2 is SASEGT in the germline V gene. With 1 base removed from V and 3 bases from J, the gap between germline ends came to 15 bases. The CDR3 spans 17 residues. The CDR3 protein is CASSEDERDHDTGELFF. The CDR3 DNA sequence: TGTGCCAGCAGTGAAGATGAGAGGGACCACGACACCGGGGAGCTGTTTTTT.

V gene TRBV20-1 combines with J gene TRBJ1-5; weak D call: TRBD1 (5 bases). CDR3 size: 12 residues. With 6 bases removed from V and 7 bases from J, the gap between germline ends came to 13 bases. CDR1 is DFQATT and CDR2 is SNEGSKA in the germline V gene (reference sequence). CDR3 bases: TGCAGTGCCAGAATCGGGGGACAGCCCCAGCATTTT. Its translation is CSARIGGQPQHF.